The 26 T cell receptor beta chains presented below share a single source sample, sequenced in a study of blood T cells in healthy people across ages. For the second PCR, which ran for roughly 6 to 12 cycles, a sample-barcoded 5' primer and a J-beta primer mix were used. TCRdb reanalysed the 5' RACE reads using MiXCR and keeps one entry per CDR3 protein. Among just over 1 million distinct CDR3 sequences, less than 50% were seen once, and the ten largest hold under 20%. The material sequenced was blood. These receptors were obtained from a woman aged 55-70 years in good health.

This clonotype was detected once. V usage is TRBV5-6 and J usage is TRBJ2-5; tentatively, D is TRBD1 (5 bases). V was shortened by 6 bases and J by 4 bases, with 16 bases between the two germline ends. Germline CDR1 reads SGHDT; CDR2 reads YYEEEE. CDR3 length: 14 amino acids. The CDR3 nucleotides read TGTGCCAGCAAAAACAGGAACCGTGTAGAGACCCAGTACTTC. This sequence encodes CASKNRNRVETQYF.

Comment on this clonotype: One base away lies a much larger clone, so this may be a sequencing read error. The rearrangement joins TRBV10-3 to TRBJ2-7; D unresolved. Germline values: CDR1 ENHRY, CDR2 SYGVKD. Trimming left V 11 bases short and J 7 bases short, with 21 bases between. This CDR3 contains 13 residues. The CDR3 spells CALTSDGGNEQYF. CDR3 in DNA: TGTGCCCTCACCTCGGACGGTGGAAATGAGCAGTACTTC.

The chain is built from TRBV3-1 and TRBJ2-1, with TRBD1 identical over 7 bases. The V gene's germline CDR1 is LGHDT and CDR2 YNNKEL (reference sequence). There are 16 residues in the CDR3. Trimming took 3 bases from V and 3 from J; bases not matched to a gene: 8. Here the CDR3 DNA reads TGTGCCAGCAGCCACTACAGGGGCCCCGGCTACAATGAGCAGTTCTTC. This gives the protein CASSHYRGPGYNEQFF.

This chain links TRBV6-1 with TRBJ1-2; no clear D gene. V was cut by 8 bases and J by 0 bases, with 10 bases left in between. From germline, CDR1 is MNHNS and CDR2 SASEGT. The CDR3 loop spans 13 amino acids. In DNA form, the CDR3 reads TGTGCCAGCCTGGGAGGAGCTAACTATGGCTACACCTTC. Translating it yields CASLGGANYGYTF.

The V and J genes are TRBV25-1 and TRBJ1-4; D is possibly TRBD1 (6 bases). The germline V gene has CDR1 MGHDK and CDR2 SYGVNS. The ends were cut back, 2 bases at V and 13 bases at J, with 17 bases in the middle. The CDR3 has 14 amino acids. CDR3 loop: CASSEPNEGGRLFF. The CDR3 region has the DNA TGTGCCAGCAGTGAACCGAATGAGGGGGGAAGACTGTTTTTT.

This clonotype was picked up one time. V is TRBV5-5 and J is TRBJ2-1; D remains unclear. Trimming took 1 base from V and 7 from J, leaving 12 bases between them. The germline V gene encodes CDR1 SGHKS and CDR2 YYEKEE (reference sequence). The CDR3 has 14 amino acids. CDR3 sequence: CASSLHLGSNEQFF. The CDR3 region has the DNA TGTGCCAGCAGCTTGCACCTAGGTAGTAATGAGCAGTTCTTC.

The V and J genes are TRBV3-1 and TRBJ2-1; 13 nucleotides match TRBD2. CDR1 is LGHDT, CDR2 YNNKEL, per germline (reference sequence). V gave up 2 bases and J gave up 9 bases; unmatched junction bases: 16. The CDR3 spans 19 residues. The CDR3 loop reads CASSQSIREGLAGSGEQFF. In DNA form, the CDR3 reads TGTGCCAGCAGCCAAAGCATCCGTGAGGGACTAGCGGGATCGGGTGAGCAGTTCTTC.

The genes are TRBV7-3 and TRBJ1-1; possible D gene TRBD1, 6 bases. From germline, CDR1 is SGHTA and CDR2 FQGTGA. The CDR3 spans 13 residues. Deletions cut 3 bases from V and 6 bases from J, with 11 bases between. The CDR3 coding sequence is TGTGCCAGCAGCTTGGGGGCGGGGGCTGAAGCTTTCTTT. Translation gives CASSLGAGAEAFF.

This chain joins TRBV29-1 and TRBJ2-6; 8 nucleotides align to TRBD2. Trimming cost V 6 bases and J 2 bases; bases outside gene matches: 3. Germline CDR1 reads SQVTM; CDR2 reads ANQGSEA. CDR3 length equals 14 residues. This CDR3 is CSVPGGAGANVLTF. CDR3 sequence (DNA): TGCAGCGTCCCCGGGGGGGCTGGGGCCAACGTCCTGACTTTC.

The V and J genes are TRBV9 and TRBJ1-2; possibly TRBD1 for D (6 bases). Germline V lookup: CDR1 SGDLS, CDR2 YYNGEE. This CDR3 spans 15 amino acids. V lost 4 bases and J 2 bases, leaving 15 bases between the germline ends. The DNA for the CDR3 is TGTGCCAGCAGCCCCGGGGGACAATTGAACTATGGCTACACCTTC. This gives the protein CASSPGGQLNYGYTF.

This clonotype came up a few times. The genes are TRBV7-3 and TRBJ2-3, with TRBD2 matching 7 bases. CDR3 length: 15 residues. V lost 6 bases and J lost 3; bases outside the gene matches: 9. Germline V gene lookup returns CDR1 SGHTA and CDR2 FQGTGA. The CDR3 loop reads CASSPGLDRTDTQYF. CDR3 bases: TGTGCCAGCAGTCCCGGACTAGATCGTACAGATACGCAGTATTTT.

The chain joins TRBV7-9 to TRBJ2-1, with 7 bases matching TRBD1. This CDR3 spans 12 amino acids. V was pared by 6 bases and J by 5 bases, with 1 base of the junction left unmatched. From germline, CDR1 is SEHNR and CDR2 FQNEAQ (reference sequence). The CDR3 sequence is CASRGTDNEQFF. For the CDR3, the DNA is TGTGCCAGCAGAGGGACAGACAATGAGCAGTTCTTC. The variable domain in full, completed from reference TRBV7-9 and TRBJ2-1, reads DTGVSQNPRHKITKRGQNVTFRCDPISEHNRLYWYRQTLGQGPEFLTYFQNEAQLEKSRLLSDRFSAERPKGSFSTLEIQRTEQGDSAMYLCASRGTDNEQFFGPGTRLTVL.

The chain couples TRBV28 to TRBJ1-5; no definite D call. Trimming took off 7 bases at V and 3 bases at J, with 13 bases between the two ends. The CDR3 runs to 14 residues. From germline, CDR1 is MDHEN and CDR2 SYDVKM. CDR3 residues: CASITQVPNQPQHF. The DNA of the CDR3 is TGTGCCAGCATAACACAAGTGCCCAATCAGCCCCAGCATTTT.

CDR3 loop: CASNDQAGGYNEQYF. CDR3 coding DNA: TGTGCCAGCAACGACCAAGCGGGAGGGTACAATGAGCAGTACTTC. The V and J genes are TRBV12-3 or TRBV12-4 and TRBJ2-5, with 10 bases fitting TRBD2. This CDR3 spans 15 amino acids. Germline trimming cut 7 bases from V and 11 bases from J; bases unmatched to any gene: 16.

This clonotype showed up many times. This sequence joins TRBV10-3 and TRBJ2-3; no definite D call. Deletions cut 10 bases from V and 2 bases from J, with 13 bases between. The CDR3 contains 13 residues. Germline V gene lookup returns CDR1 ENHRY and CDR2 SYGVKD. The CDR3 nucleotides read TGTGCCAGTCAGTGGTCGGACACAGATACGCAGTATTTT. Protein: CASQWSDTDTQYF.

V gene TRBV5-1 combines with J gene TRBJ1-1; no clear D gene. CDR3 length equals 17 residues. V was clipped by 1 base and J by 4 bases, with 20 bases between them. Germline V lookup: CDR1 SGHRS, CDR2 YFSETQ. The CDR3 region has the DNA TGCGCCAGCAGCTTGATAGCCGGGTCGATGATCGGCACTGAAGCTTTCTTT. Its protein is CASSLIAGSMIGTEAFF.

This clonotype was seen a few times. The chain employs TRBV20-1 and TRBJ2-1, with TRBD2 identical over 12 bases. Trimming at V came to 5 bases and at J to 9 bases, leaving 5 bases not matched to a gene. The V gene's germline CDR1 is DFQATT and CDR2 SNEGSKA (reference sequence). This CDR3 has 13 amino acids. CDR3 region: CSALAGGPGEQFF. In DNA form, the CDR3 reads TGCAGTGCTCTAGCGGGAGGGCCGGGTGAGCAGTTCTTC.

V usage is TRBV28 and J usage is TRBJ1-5; possible D gene TRBD1, 5 bases. CDR1 and CDR2 from the germline V gene are MDHEN and SYDVKM. CDR3 length: 15 residues. V lost 4 bases and J 4 bases, leaving 14 bases between the germline ends. This CDR3 is CASSSGTARNQPQHF. The CDR3 coding sequence is TGTGCCAGCAGTTCGGGGACGGCGCGTAATCAGCCCCAGCATTTT. Supplemented by reference TRBV28 and TRBJ1-5, the full variable domain reads DVKVTQSSRYLVKRTGEKVFLECVQDMDHENMFWYRQDPGLGLRLIYFSYDVKMKEKGDIPEGYSVSREKKERFSLILESASTNQTSMYLCASSSGTARNQPQHFGDGTRLSIL.

V is TRBV20-1 and J is TRBJ2-7, with D tentatively TRBD2 (6 bases). Germline V gene lookup returns CDR1 DFQATT and CDR2 SNEGSKA (reference sequence). The V end was cut by 0 bases, the J end by 0 bases, with 9 bases between. This CDR3 has 14 residues. The CDR3 nucleotides are TGCAGTGCTAGAGACTGGGACTGCTCCTACGAGCAGTACTTC. Translated, it gives CSARDWDCSYEQYF.

This clonotype came up a few times. The V call is TRBV20-1, the J call TRBJ2-1, with D perhaps TRBD2 (5 bases). Germline loops: CDR1 DFQATT, CDR2 SNEGSKA (reference sequence). The V and J ends lost 6 bases and 8 bases respectively, with 20 bases between them. This CDR3 is built from 14 residues. CDR3: CSAHDGRGEHEQFF. DNA for the CDR3: TGCAGTGCCCACGACGGACGGGGAGAACATGAGCAGTTCTTC.

This chain's CDR3 is CASSTREGVTCEQYF. The DNA of the CDR3 is TGTGCCAGCAGTACCCGGGAGGGGGTAACCTGCGAGCAGTACTTC. The genes are TRBV11-2 and TRBJ2-4, with 8 positions matching TRBD2. The end of the DNA fits TRBJ2-7 better, so the J call may be wrong. The CDR3 extends over 15 amino acids. Germline lookup yields CDR1 SGHAT and CDR2 FQNNGV.

This clonotype occurred a few times. J is TRBJ2-7 and V is TRBV5-1, with D perhaps TRBD1 (5 bases). From germline, CDR1 is SGHRS and CDR2 YFSETQ. V lost 4 bases, J lost 0 bases, and 17 bases lay in between. This CDR3 is built from 16 residues. CDR3 sequence: CASSVRKTANSYEQYF. The CDR3 DNA reads TGCGCCAGCAGCGTGCGAAAGACAGCGAACTCCTACGAGCAGTACTTC.

The V call is TRBV28, the J call TRBJ2-2; maybe TRBD2 (5 bases). Germline V lookup: CDR1 MDHEN, CDR2 SYDVKM. Trimming took 6 bases from V and 5 from J, leaving 16 bases between them. This CDR3 region has 15 residues. The CDR3 protein is CASSLMAGLTGELFF. CDR3 bases: TGTGCCAGCAGCCTCATGGCTGGACTGACCGGGGAGCTGTTTTTT. Full variable domain (remainder filled in from reference TRBV28 and TRBJ2-2): DVKVTQSSRYLVKRTGEKVFLECVQDMDHENMFWYRQDPGLGLRLIYFSYDVKMKEKGDIPEGYSVSREKKERFSLILESASTNQTSMYLCASSLMAGLTGELFFGEGSRLTVL.

The rearrangement links TRBV9 to TRBJ2-3, with TRBD2 matching over 9 bases. CDR1 and CDR2 (germline): SGDLS, YYNGEE. V dropped 0 bases and J dropped 0; count of bases not matched to a gene: 5. The CDR3 contains 17 residues. This CDR3 reads CASSVGLAGTSTDTQYF. The CDR3 region has the DNA TGTGCCAGCAGCGTAGGCCTAGCGGGAACTAGCACAGATACGCAGTATTTT. Looking up the rest from reference TRBV9 and TRBJ2-3 gives the full variable domain: DSGVTQTPKHLITATGQRVTLRCSPRSGDLSVYWYQQSLDQGLQFLIQYYNGEERAKGNILERFSAQQFPDLHSELNLSSLELGDSALYFCASSVGLAGTSTDTQYFGPGTRLTVL.

The chain combines TRBV12-3 or TRBV12-4 with TRBJ1-4; 7 bases map to TRBD1. With V trimmed by 6 bases and J by 5 bases, 6 bases remained unmatched. The CDR3 has 14 amino acids. The CDR3 region is CASRQGRANEKLFF. The CDR3 coding sequence is TGTGCCAGCAGACAGGGGCGCGCCAATGAAAAACTGTTTTTT.

In this sample, this clonotype turned up a few times. The CDR3 DNA sequence: TGTGCCAGCAGCCAAGATCGCTTGAGCGCCCGCACAGATACGCAGTATTTT. This codes for CASSQDRLSARTDTQYF. The rearrangement joins TRBV3-1 to TRBJ2-3; no definite D call. Germline-derived CDR1 and CDR2 are LGHDT and YNNKEL (reference sequence). Deletions cut 0 bases from V and 1 base from J, with 14 bases between. The CDR3 is 17 residues long.